The entry below describes one T cell receptor beta chain. Its antigen is unknown. Sequence at one end of the junction differs from germline and may be a read error. These data originate in a study of cytomegalovirus exposure and HLA in healthy donors. As for the study in general: A subsequent analysis stated that the 90 to 150 validation repertoires were run on the same platform as the roughly 710 first-cohort repertoires.

Germline CDR1 and CDR2: MDHEN and SYDVKM. This CDR3 has 12 residues. General study points: Per published reports, the classifier diagnosed cytomegalovirus status with high specificity and sensitivity. The investigators catalogued 180 or so TCR beta chains as cytomegalovirus-associated. Through in vitro validation, three CMV-associated chains were shown to be specific for CMV antigens.

Repertoires were generated with immunoSEQ multiplex PCR, while TCRdb's copy carries only in-frame clones and drops some. The sample includes tens of thousands of clones, around 94% of them seen just once. The receptor was derived from a young woman in good health and CMV-seropositive. Sequencing input: PBMCs. This rearrangement joins TRBV28 to TRBJ1-4; D gene uncertain. In DNA, the CDR3 is TGTGCCAGCAGTCCCCGACCGGAGAGATTCGTTTTT. Translation gives CASSPRPERFVF.